This T cell receptor (beta chain) was found in a study of identical twins. TCRdb reprocessed the 5' RACE reads via MiXCR and lists one record per CDR3 protein. This repertoire shows 500,000 to 650,000 distinct CDR3 sequences, 7.1% found once; its top ten account for around 1.6%. Between the trimmed V and J ends, which lost 10 bases and 3 bases, there was a span of 18 bases. In germline, CDR1 is LGHDT, CDR2 YNNKEL (reference sequence). The CDR3 spans 15 residues. These data are also associated with another study on yellow fever vaccine responses in identical twins.

Sample: PBMCs. The TCR was taken from a woman between 18 and 30 years old in good health. This chain connects TRBV3-1 to TRBJ1-4; D possibly corresponds to TRBD1 (5 bases). CDR3 loop: CATSQDSGPNEKLFF. For the CDR3, the DNA is TGTGCCACCTCCCAAGATTCAGGGCCTAATGAAAAACTGTTTTTT.